This T cell receptor beta chain was sequenced for a study of pediatric ulcerative colitis. Study details: Six to eight patients showed pancolitis and two showed left-sided colitis. The study, taken as a whole, reports: Acute severe colitis showed lower rectal diversity from clonal expansions.

This CDR3 spans 18 amino acids. Germline values: CDR1 SEHNR, CDR2 FQNEAQ (reference sequence). Losses at the gene ends were 6 bases for V and 2 bases for J; bases not matched to a gene: 14. Details on this clone: Its antigen is not known.

This was a survey-level run. Generated by immunoSEQ multiplex PCR, the TCRdb table keeps only in-frame clones and is missing some. The table has about 32,000 clones, almost 85% seen once; the top ten hold 3.5% to 4.5%. The receptor was derived from a boy between 10 and 17 years old with severe ulcerative colitis. The chain uses TRBV7-9 and TRBJ1-5; 9 nucleotides match TRBD1. Sequencing used blood. The CDR3 DNA reads as TGTGCCAGCAGTCCCGCGGACAGGGGCGGAGGAGGCAATCAGCCCCAGCATTTT. Protein: CASSPADRGGGGNQPQHF. Full variable domain (missing parts from reference TRBV7-9 and TRBJ1-5): DTGVSQNPRHKITKRGQNVTFRCDPISEHNRLYWYRQTLGQGPEFLTYFQNEAQLEKSRLLSDRFSAERPKGSFSTLEIQRTEQGDSAMYLCASSPADRGGGGNQPQHFGDGTRLSIL.